This T cell receptor beta chain was recorded in a study of cytotoxic CD8 clonotypes in ibrutinib-treated CLL (dated by TCRdb to the early 2020s). Broadly, across the study: In this cohort, 15 patients were treatment-naive and about a dozen were relapsed/refractory, while 17 to 18 had unmutated IGHV. Responses were partial in some 24 patients and complete in 2; after median about 68 months follow-up, roughly 14 stayed in remission and roughly twelve progressed. Response samples were obtained after a median of about 13 months of treatment, with a range of roughly 6 to 36 months. On average, each sample yielded around 230,000 productive templates and tens of thousands of productive rearrangements. Longitudinal samples were obtainable from about 30% of the roughly 90 participants in the trial. Cryopreserved peripheral blood mononuclear cells were obtained prior to treatment, at the time of response, and at either disease progression or sustained remission. Patients were still on ibrutinib when every remission and progressive disease sample was collected. Points the paper makes about the study in general: Clonality increased at ibrutinib response, stayed stable in sustained remission, and fell back toward baseline at progression. Sampling times were not matched between patients in sustained remission and patients whose disease was progressing, and lymph node repertoires were not examined. Public clonotypes were found to be uncommon and were observed to contract or remain stable during treatment; the increase in clonality was shown to reflect expansion of private clonotypes at ibrutinib response. Baseline clonality was found to be higher than that of age-matched healthy donors and was strongly correlated with circulating CD8+ T-cell counts.

Each clonotype received, on average, 10x coverage in deep resolution sequencing performed on a MiSeq, where the target depth lay between 1 in 1 million and 1 in 200,000 T cells. The immunoSEQ hsTCRB Kit was used to generate the TCR beta libraries. As for the authors' bioinformatics: Data were analyzed with ImmunoSEQ Data Assistant and ImmunoSEQ Analyzer, with V, D and J genes assigned per IMGT definitions. Clonality, with values ranging from 0 to 1, was calculated as one minus the normalized Shannon entropy of productive rearrangement frequencies. Only overrepresented clonotypes making up at least 0.05% of each patient's repertoire were included in the public clonotype analysis. Repertoires from some 13 age-matched healthy donors in immuneACCESS were used as clonality controls. Sourced from immuneACCESS, this table was stored by TCRdb with only in-frame sequences that have V and J called. A share of the clones is absent; for the studies checked, an unresolved V gene accounts for under half, and the remainder has no known explanation. D and trimming come from the DNA, and the V and J calls and clone size come from that table. This sample lists about 92,000 clones; approximately 71% were detected once. 20% to 25% of the sample is taken by the ten largest.

The CDR3 covers 16 residues, taking in both the cysteine and the phenylalanine. The read is trimmed to its CDR3 DNA, 48 bases read in frame from base 1. This sample's time point label indicates: 20 to 30 months on ibrutinib. For TCR beta library preparation, roughly 2.1 micrograms of genomic DNA were isolated from cryopreserved PBMCs. Longitudinal blood samples from CLL patients on ibrutinib monotherapy underwent high-throughput TCR beta sequencing. Patients were enrolled in a phase 2 open-label single-center ibrutinib monotherapy trial. A word on this clone: Its antigen target is currently unknown. Qualities for individual bases were not recorded, and no much larger clone is one base off.

The sample here was PBMCs, taken after 24 months of ibrutinib treatment. This receptor was taken from a human donor with chronic lymphocytic leukemia. The chain was built from TRBV21-1 and TRBJ1-5. TRBV21-1 represents a pseudogene. This receptor carries the CDR3 CASSKSLGSTYQPQHF. The bases are TGTGCCAGCAGCAAAAGTCTCGGTTCAACCTATCAGCCCCAGCATTTT.